What follows is one TCR beta chain and its context. The data were taken from a study of blood T cells in healthy people across ages. CDR1 and CDR2 (germline): DFQATT, SNEGSKA (reference sequence). The V end lost 3 bases, the J end lost 5 bases, and 8 bases lay between the germline ends. The CDR3 runs to 11 residues. With a J-beta primer mix and a sample-barcoded 5' primer, a second PCR ran 7 to 11 cycles. Each cDNA molecule was tagged by a template-switch adaptor that had 12 random nucleotides. TCRdb used MiXCR to reprocess the 5' RACE reads, holding one entry per CDR3 protein. The data hold 540,000 or so distinct CDR3 sequences, with less than 60% observed a single time.

V and J are TRBV20-1 and TRBJ2-7; D perhaps matches TRBD2 (5 bases). The receptor comes from a man older than 75 in good health. Sequencing was carried out using blood. CDR3 DNA: TGCAGTGCTAGGAGGGAAAACGAGCAGTACTTC. Encoded protein: CSARRENEQYF.